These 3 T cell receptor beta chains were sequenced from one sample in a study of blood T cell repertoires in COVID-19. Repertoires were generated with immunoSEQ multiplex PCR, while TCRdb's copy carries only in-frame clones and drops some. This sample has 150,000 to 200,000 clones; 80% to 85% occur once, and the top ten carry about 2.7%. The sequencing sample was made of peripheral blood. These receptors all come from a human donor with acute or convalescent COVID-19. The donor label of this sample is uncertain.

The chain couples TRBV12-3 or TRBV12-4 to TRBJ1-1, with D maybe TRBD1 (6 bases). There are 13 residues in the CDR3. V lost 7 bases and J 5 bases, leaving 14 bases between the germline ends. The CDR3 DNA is TGTGCCAGCACCCGAGGGAGGGGGACTGAAGCTTTCTTT. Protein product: CASTRGRGTEAFF.

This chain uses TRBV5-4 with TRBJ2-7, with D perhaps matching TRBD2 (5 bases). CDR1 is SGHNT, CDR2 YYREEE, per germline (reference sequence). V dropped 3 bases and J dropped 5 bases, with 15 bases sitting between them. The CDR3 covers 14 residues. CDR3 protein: CASSSTLGSHEQYF. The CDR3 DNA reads TGTGCCAGCAGCTCCACGCTGGGGAGCCACGAGCAGTACTTC.

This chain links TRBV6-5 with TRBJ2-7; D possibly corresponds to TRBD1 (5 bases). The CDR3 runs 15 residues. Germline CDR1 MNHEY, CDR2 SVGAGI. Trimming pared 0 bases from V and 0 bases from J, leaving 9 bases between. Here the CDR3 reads CASSYSYRSSYEQYF. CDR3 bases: TGTGCCAGCAGTTACTCCTACAGGAGCTCCTACGAGCAGTACTTC.